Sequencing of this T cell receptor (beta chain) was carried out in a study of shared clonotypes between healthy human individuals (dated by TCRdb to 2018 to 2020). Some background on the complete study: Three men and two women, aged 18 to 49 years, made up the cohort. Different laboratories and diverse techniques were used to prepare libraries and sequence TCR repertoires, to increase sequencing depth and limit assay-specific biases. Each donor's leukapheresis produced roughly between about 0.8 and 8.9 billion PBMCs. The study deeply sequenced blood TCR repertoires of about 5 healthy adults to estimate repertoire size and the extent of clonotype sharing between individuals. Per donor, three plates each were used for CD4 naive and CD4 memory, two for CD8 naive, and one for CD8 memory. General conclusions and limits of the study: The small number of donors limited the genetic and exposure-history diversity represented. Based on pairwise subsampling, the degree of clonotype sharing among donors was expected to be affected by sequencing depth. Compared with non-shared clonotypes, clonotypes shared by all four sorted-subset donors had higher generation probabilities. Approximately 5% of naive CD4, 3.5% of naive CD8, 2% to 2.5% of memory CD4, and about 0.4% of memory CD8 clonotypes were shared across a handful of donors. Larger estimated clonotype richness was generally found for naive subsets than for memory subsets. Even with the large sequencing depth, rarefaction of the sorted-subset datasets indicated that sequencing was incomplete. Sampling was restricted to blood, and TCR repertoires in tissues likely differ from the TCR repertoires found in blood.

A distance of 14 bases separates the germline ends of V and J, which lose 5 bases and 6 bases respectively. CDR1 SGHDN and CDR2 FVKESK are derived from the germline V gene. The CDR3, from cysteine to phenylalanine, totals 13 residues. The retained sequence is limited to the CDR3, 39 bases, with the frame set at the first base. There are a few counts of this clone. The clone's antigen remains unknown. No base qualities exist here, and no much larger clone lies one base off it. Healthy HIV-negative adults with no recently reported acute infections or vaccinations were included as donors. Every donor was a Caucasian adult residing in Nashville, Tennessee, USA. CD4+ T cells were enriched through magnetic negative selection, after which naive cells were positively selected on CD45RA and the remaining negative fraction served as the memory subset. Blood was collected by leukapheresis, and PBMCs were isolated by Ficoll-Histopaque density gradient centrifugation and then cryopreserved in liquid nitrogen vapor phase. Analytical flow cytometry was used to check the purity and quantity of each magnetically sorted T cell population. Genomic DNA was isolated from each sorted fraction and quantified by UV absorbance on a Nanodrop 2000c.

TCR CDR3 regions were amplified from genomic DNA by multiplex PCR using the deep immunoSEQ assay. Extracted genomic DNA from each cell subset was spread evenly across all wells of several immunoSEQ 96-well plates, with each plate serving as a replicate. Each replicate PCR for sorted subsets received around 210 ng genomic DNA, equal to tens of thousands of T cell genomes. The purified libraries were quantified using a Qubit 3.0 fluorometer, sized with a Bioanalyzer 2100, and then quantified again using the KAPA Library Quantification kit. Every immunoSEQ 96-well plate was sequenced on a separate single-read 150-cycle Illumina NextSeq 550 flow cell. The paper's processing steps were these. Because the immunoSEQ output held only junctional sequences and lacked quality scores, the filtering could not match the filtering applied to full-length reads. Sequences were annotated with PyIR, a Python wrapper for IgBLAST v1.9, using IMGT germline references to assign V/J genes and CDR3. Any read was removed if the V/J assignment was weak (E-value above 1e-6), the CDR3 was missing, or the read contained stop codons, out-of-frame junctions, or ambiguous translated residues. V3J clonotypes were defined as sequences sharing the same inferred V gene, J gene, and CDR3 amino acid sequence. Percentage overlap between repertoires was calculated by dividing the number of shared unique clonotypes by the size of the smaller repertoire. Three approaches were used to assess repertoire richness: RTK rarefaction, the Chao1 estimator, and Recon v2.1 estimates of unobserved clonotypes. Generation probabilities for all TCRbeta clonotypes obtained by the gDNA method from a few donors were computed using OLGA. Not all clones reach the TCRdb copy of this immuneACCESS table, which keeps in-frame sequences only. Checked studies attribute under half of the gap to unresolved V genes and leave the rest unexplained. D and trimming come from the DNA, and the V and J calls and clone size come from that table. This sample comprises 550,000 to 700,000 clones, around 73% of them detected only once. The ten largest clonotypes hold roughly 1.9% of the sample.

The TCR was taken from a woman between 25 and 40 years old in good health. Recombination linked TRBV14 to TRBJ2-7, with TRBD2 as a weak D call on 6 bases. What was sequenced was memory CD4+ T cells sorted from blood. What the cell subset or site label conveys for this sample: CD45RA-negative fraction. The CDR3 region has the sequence CASSGRTFGEQYF. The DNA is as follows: TGTGCCAGCAGCGGGAGGACCTTTGGCGAGCAGTACTTC.